The subject of this entry is one T cell receptor beta chain. The record originates from a study of T-cell reconstitution after alpha-beta-depleted transplantation in children. Per germline, CDR1 MDHEN and CDR2 SYDVKM. CDR3 length: 13 amino acids. With V trimmed by 8 bases and J by 7 bases, 6 bases remained unmatched. Researchers prepared the TCRbeta library using unique molecular identifiers, the study reports. TCRdb called the PCR reads again in MiXCR, with one record for every CDR3 protein. The profile shows 500,000 or so distinct CDR3 sequences, roughly 33% of them singletons. The material sequenced was PBMCs from the stem cell graft donor, taken from the stem cell graft. This TCR was recovered from a human donor who donated a stem cell graft to a child with aplastic anemia. The genes are TRBV28 and TRBJ2-1; 9 positions agree with TRBD2. The CDR3 protein is CASLSGSGNEQFF. The CDR3 DNA reads as TGTGCCAGCCTTAGCGGGAGCGGAAATGAGCAGTTCTTC.